This T cell receptor beta chain was sequenced for a study of STAT5B mutations in CD4+ large granular lymphocyte leukemia. Study as a whole: CD8+ depletion followed by anti-CD4 microbead selection was applied to cryopreserved cells. Study conclusions and caveats: TRBV06-family usage was enriched in top patient clones (8/27) versus controls (2/35).

The CDR3 has 17 residues. CDR1 LGHNA and CDR2 YNFKEQ come from the germline V gene. With 0 bases removed from V and 14 bases from J, the gap between germline ends came to 23 bases. The authors' processing: Clonotypes above 5% were considered putative leukemic clones, totaling approximately 60. Data came from immunoSEQ multiplex PCR; TCRdb stores just in-frame clones and leaves some out. V and J calls and clone size are copied from that table; D and trimming were computed from the DNA. The data show 4,500 to 6,000 clones, roughly 80% seen once. Depending on availability, patient cells were bead-separated fractions or unselected PBMC. Comments on this clone: The antigen is undetermined.

Sequenced: PBMCs. The V gene is TRBV4-2, the J gene TRBJ1-6; TRBD1 might be the D (5 bases). The clonotype comes from a man at least 80 years old with CD4+ T-cell large granular lymphocyte leukemia. DNA of the CDR3: TGTGCCAGCAGCCAAGATTTCGGTGGAGGGGACGGCTACACCCTCCACTTT. The encoded protein is CASSQDFGGGDGYTLHF.